The T cell receptor (beta chain) described here comes from a study of breast tumors, draining lymph nodes, adjacent tissues. The ends lost 4 bases at V and 0 bases at J; junction bases unmatched: 15. CDR1 is SGHDT and CDR2 is YYEEEE in the germline V gene. The CDR3 totals 19 residues. This clonotype has at least ten counts. TCRdb reanalysed the multiplex PCR reads using MiXCR and keeps one entry per CDR3 protein. The sample records about 47,000 distinct CDR3 sequences, around 23% being singletons. This receptor was identified in a female donor with breast cancer. Some clones in this sample may be carry-over from other donors' samples. Sequencing was carried out using breast tumor tissue. This chain links TRBV5-6 with TRBJ2-1, with TRBD2 matching over 8 bases. The chain's CDR3 is CASSPLIGPGGSSYNEQFF. DNA for the CDR3: TGTGCCAGCAGCCCGCTCATCGGGCCGGGGGGGAGCTCCTACAATGAGCAGTTCTTC.